Below, 31 T cell receptor beta chains from the same sample are listed, as sequenced in a study of PD-1 blockade in classical Hodgkin lymphoma (dated by TCRdb to the early 2020s). Reading the label with the study, this specimen's time point is: newly diagnosed, previously untreated cHL patient sample. Using a Miltenyi CD4+ T cell isolation kit, CD4+ T cells were purified from thawed PBMCs through magnetic negative selection. Library construction relied on the immunoSEQ multiplex PCR assay. TCRdb provides this immuneACCESS table in a form limited to in-frame rearrangements. Some clones are lacking; in checked studies, under half of them reflect an unresolved V gene, and why the rest are absent is not known. The sample includes under 40,000 clones, with around 90% observed a single time. The ten largest clones add up to 0.95% to 1.5% of the sample. Sequencing input: CD4+ T cells from blood. These receptors came from a human donor with classical Hodgkin lymphoma.

This clone showed up just once. J is TRBJ2-1 and V is TRBV6-5; D is possibly TRBD2 (6 bases). CDR3 size: 15 residues. The germline V and J ends were trimmed by 4 bases and 2 bases, with 12 bases remaining between them. From germline, CDR1 is MNHEY and CDR2 SVGAGI. CDR3 loop: CASSLTRGTYNEQFF. The DNA for the CDR3 is TGTGCCAGCAGTTTGACTAGAGGAACCTACAATGAGCAGTTCTTC.

The rearrangement joins TRBV7-9 to TRBJ1-1; D is perhaps TRBD1 (6 bases). Looked up from germline, CDR1 is SEHNR and CDR2 is FQNEAQ (reference sequence). The ends were cut back, 8 bases at V and 8 bases at J, with 18 bases in the middle. There are 13 residues in the CDR3. CDR3 protein: CASEFTKGGEAFF. DNA of the CDR3: TGTGCCAGCGAATTTACGAAGGGGGGAGAAGCTTTCTTT.

The chain couples TRBV5-1 to TRBJ1-2; D possibly corresponds to TRBD1 (5 bases). With 3 bases removed from V and 2 bases from J, the gap between germline ends came to 17 bases. CDR3 length: 16 amino acids. Germline CDR1 SGHRS, CDR2 YFSETQ. DNA for the CDR3: TGCGCCAGCAGCTCCGGGACCCCCGGACCCAACTATGGCTACACCTTC. As protein: CASSSGTPGPNYGYTF. The full variable domain, in which reference TRBV5-1 and TRBJ1-2 provide the parts outside the CDR3, is KAGVTQTPRYLIKTRGQQVTLSCSPISGHRSVSWYQQTPGQGLQFLFEYFSETQRNKGNFPGRFSGRQFSNSRSEMNVSTLELGDSALYLCASSSGTPGPNYGYTFGSGTRLTVV.

V is TRBV29-1 and J is TRBJ2-1; D unresolved. The CDR3 loop spans 10 amino acids. Trimming took off 4 bases at V and 5 bases at J, with 3 bases between the two ends. Germline V gene lookup returns CDR1 SQVTM and CDR2 ANQGSEA. CDR3 coding DNA: TGCAGCGTTGTTCACAATGAGCAGTTCTTC. Translation gives CSVVHNEQFF.

This sequence joins TRBV2 and TRBJ1-5, with 7 bases identical to TRBD1. The junction had 4 bases not matched to a gene; V was cut back by 8 bases and J by 6 bases. CDR3 size: 12 residues. The germline CDR1 and CDR2 sequences are SNHLY and FYNNEI. CDR3 DNA: TGTGCCAGCGGAGGGGGCGGTCAGCCCCAGCATTTT. It is translated as CASGGGGQPQHF.

This chain uses TRBV29-1 with TRBJ2-3; D gene unclear. CDR3 length equals 13 residues. V dropped 7 bases and J dropped 0 bases, with 11 bases sitting between them. CDR1 SQVTM and CDR2 ANQGSEA come from the germline V gene. DNA for the CDR3: TGCAGCGCCCCCCGGGCCAGCACAGATACGCAGTATTTT. Its translation: CSAPRASTDTQYF.

The chain employs TRBV13 and TRBJ1-1; D not certain. With 5 bases removed from V and 10 bases from J, the gap between germline ends came to 20 bases. The CDR3 has 14 amino acids. The V gene's germline CDR1 is PRHDT and CDR2 FYEKMQ (reference sequence). The CDR3 DNA follows: TGTGCCAGCAGCCCCGATGGGCAGTCCGACGGAGCTTTCTTT. This codes for CASSPDGQSDGAFF.

This clone was seen a handful of times. V usage is TRBV29-1 and J usage is TRBJ2-5; D call uncertain. V was clipped by 0 bases and J by 5 bases, with 7 bases between them. There are 12 residues in the CDR3. Per the germline V gene, CDR1 is SQVTM and CDR2 is ANQGSEA. The CDR3, as DNA: TGCAGCGTTGAAGATCTTGGGGAGACCCAGTACTTC. Translating gives CSVEDLGETQYF.

The gene calls are TRBV28 and TRBJ1-5; 7 nucleotides line up with TRBD1. The CDR3 consists of 16 residues. V trimming: 9 bases; J trimming: 4 bases; junction bases outside the gene matches: 15. Germline CDR1 MDHEN, CDR2 SYDVKM. This CDR3 is CASSRAGGVSNQPQHF. As DNA, the CDR3 is TGTGCCAGTTCAAGGGCAGGGGGAGTGTCGAATCAGCCCCAGCATTTT. Complete variable domain (other parts from reference TRBV28 and TRBJ1-5): DVKVTQSSRYLVKRTGEKVFLECVQDMDHENMFWYRQDPGLGLRLIYFSYDVKMKEKGDIPEGYSVSREKKERFSLILESASTNQTSMYLCASSRAGGVSNQPQHFGDGTRLSIL.

This chain uses TRBV7-2 with TRBJ1-2; D gene unclear. The V gene's germline CDR1 is SGHTA and CDR2 FQGNSA. V was pared by 3 bases and J by 2 bases, with 7 bases between. CDR3 length: 13 residues. The CDR3 bases are TGTGCCAGCAGCTTCAGGCGAAACTATGGCTACACCTTC. Translation: CASSFRRNYGYTF.

The chain joins TRBV15 to TRBJ2-7, with D perhaps matching TRBD2 (6 bases). The CDR3 has 12 amino acids. The germline V gene encodes CDR1 LNHNV and CDR2 YYDKDF (reference sequence). The V end was cut by 5 bases, the J end by 6 bases, with 11 bases between. The CDR3 bases are TGTGCCACCAGCTCGATCGGGGGCGAGCAGTACTTC. This codes for CATSSIGGEQYF.

The chain recombines TRBV28 with TRBJ2-5; the D gene could be TRBD1 or TRBD2 (6 bases each). This CDR3 region has 12 residues. V was cut by 7 bases and J by 4 bases, with 10 bases left in between. Germline assignment: CDR1 MDHEN and CDR2 SYDVKM. CDR3 nucleotide sequence: TGTGCCAGCAAAGGGGGAGGAGAGACCCAGTACTTC. This translates into CASKGGGETQYF.

The chain recombines TRBV27 with TRBJ2-1; no clear D. CDR3 size: 17 residues. Germline assignment: CDR1 MNHEY and CDR2 SMNVEV (reference sequence). The V and J ends lost 0 bases and 3 bases respectively, with 15 bases between them. CDR3 bases: TGTGCCAGCAGTTTATCCCCGGCCAGGCGATACTACAATGAGCAGTTCTTC. This encodes CASSLSPARRYYNEQFF.

The chain's CDR3 is CASSPPGLAGEETQYF. The CDR3 coding sequence is TGCGCCAGCAGCCCGCCGGGACTAGCGGGAGAAGAGACCCAGTACTTC. The rearrangement joins TRBV5-1 to TRBJ2-5, with TRBD2 matching 14 bases. The V segment lost 4 bases and the J segment 3 bases; nucleotides outside the gene matches: 5. CDR1 is SGHRS, CDR2 YFSETQ, per germline. The CDR3 extends over 16 amino acids.

The CDR3 spells CASSLGQGGTQYF. As DNA, the CDR3 is TGCGCCAGCAGCTTAGGACAGGGTGGGACCCAGTACTTC. This chain links TRBV5-1 with TRBJ2-5; 8 bases match TRBD1. CDR1 and CDR2 (germline): SGHRS, YFSETQ. The CDR3 covers 13 residues. J was trimmed by 7 bases and V by 2 bases; bases with no gene match: 4.

The V gene is TRBV28, the J gene TRBJ1-6, with D hard to call. Germline assignment: CDR1 MDHEN and CDR2 SYDVKM. V gave up 4 bases and J gave up 10 bases, with 8 bases separating them. The CDR3 totals 12 residues. The CDR3, as DNA: TGTGCCAGCAGTTGGACTGGGTCACCCCTCCACTTT. Translated: CASSWTGSPLHF.

V and J are TRBV18 and TRBJ2-7; D ambiguous. The CDR3 totals 15 residues. Trimming shortened V by 3 bases and J by 2 bases, and 14 bases separated the two germline ends. CDR1 is KGHSH and CDR2 is LQKENI in the germline V gene. CDR3 sequence (DNA): TGTGCCAGCTCACCGGTTCCGGATATCCCCTACGAGCAGTACGTC. Translated: CASSPVPDIPYEQYV.

The CDR3 region is CASKLAGALRNEQFF. DNA of the CDR3: TGTGCCAGCAAATTAGCGGGGGCACTTAGGAATGAGCAGTTCTTC. The chain employs TRBV27 and TRBJ2-1; 9 nucleotides match TRBD2. This CDR3 is built from 15 residues. CDR1 and CDR2 (germline): MNHEY, SMNVEV (reference sequence). With V trimmed by 7 bases and J by 7 bases, 11 bases remained unmatched.

V usage is TRBV28 and J usage is TRBJ1-1, with TRBD1 identical over 7 bases. Germline CDR1 MDHEN, CDR2 SYDVKM. There are 13 residues in the CDR3. The V segment lost 10 bases and the J segment 2 bases; nucleotides outside the gene matches: 7. Here the CDR3 DNA reads TGTGCCACTTTCACAGGGGCTAACACTGAAGCTTTCTTT. This sequence encodes CATFTGANTEAFF.

The V gene is TRBV6-5, the J gene TRBJ2-2; no reliable D call. V shed 6 bases and J shed 4 bases, with 12 bases lying between them. This CDR3 contains 14 residues. Germline assignment: CDR1 MNHEY and CDR2 SVGAGI. For the CDR3, the DNA is TGTGCCAGCAGAAGTCGACTCCTCACCGGGGAGCTGTTTTTT. Its translation is CASRSRLLTGELFF.

The V call is TRBV28, the J call TRBJ2-2, with a tentative D call TRBD2 (6 bases). The CDR3 sequence is 16 residues long. Between the trimmed V and J ends, which lost 5 bases and 6 bases, there was a span of 19 bases. Germline-derived CDR1 and CDR2 are MDHEN and SYDVKM. CDR3 amino acids: CASSPGGGGFAGELFF. The CDR3 DNA sequence: TGTGCCAGCAGTCCGGGCGGAGGAGGGTTCGCCGGGGAGCTGTTTTTT.

The rearrangement uses TRBV6-1 and TRBJ1-5; weak D call: TRBD1 (5 bases). Trimming stripped 4 bases from V and 7 bases from J, with 14 bases between. Looked up from germline, CDR1 is MNHNS and CDR2 is SASEGT. This CDR3 has 14 amino acids. The CDR3 DNA reads as TGTGCCAGCAGTGTTGGGGGAGGACGGCAGCCCCAGCATTTT. This encodes CASSVGGGRQPQHF.

V usage is TRBV9 and J usage is TRBJ2-1; no clear D. Germline V lookup: CDR1 SGDLS, CDR2 YYNGEE. The CDR3 covers 15 residues. V shed 0 bases and J shed 2 bases, with 9 bases lying between them. In DNA form, the CDR3 reads TGTGCCAGCAGCGTAGACAGCGCCGCCTACAATGAGCAGTTCTTC. It specifies CASSVDSAAYNEQFF. Combining the CDR3 with reference TRBV9 and TRBJ2-1 gives the whole variable domain DSGVTQTPKHLITATGQRVTLRCSPRSGDLSVYWYQQSLDQGLQFLIQYYNGEERAKGNILERFSAQQFPDLHSELNLSSLELGDSALYFCASSVDSAAYNEQFFGPGTRLTVL.

This clone was observed a few times. This chain uses TRBV5-1 with TRBJ2-3; possible D gene TRBD2, 7 bases. Germline V CDR1 and CDR2: SGHRS, YFSETQ. The CDR3 contains 15 residues. V shed 2 bases and J shed 3 bases, with 13 bases lying between them. CDR3 DNA sequence: TGCGCCAGCAGCTTAGGGGGAGCGGGAACAGATACGCAGTATTTT. Translation gives CASSLGGAGTDTQYF.

This chain connects TRBV9 to TRBJ1-5; D is uncertain. V was cut by 0 bases and J by 3 bases, with 7 bases left in between. Germline V gene lookup returns CDR1 SGDLS and CDR2 YYNGEE. The CDR3 length is 14 residues. The CDR3 sequence is CASSVGRNNQPQHF. In DNA form, the CDR3 reads TGTGCCAGCAGCGTAGGACGGAACAATCAGCCCCAGCATTTT.

The gene calls are TRBV4-1 and TRBJ2-1; TRBD2 matches at 8 bases. CDR3 length: 19 amino acids. Germline values: CDR1 MGHRA, CDR2 YSYEKL. The trim removed 2 bases at V and 6 bases at J, leaving 18 bases unmatched. In DNA form, the CDR3 reads TGCGCCAGCAGCCAAAGCCCCCATGGGAGCGGGAGCTATGTCAATGAGCAGTTCTTC. Protein: CASSQSPHGSGSYVNEQFF.

V is TRBV6-5 and J is TRBJ2-1; 8 nucleotides align to TRBD2. Per the germline V gene, CDR1 is MNHEY and CDR2 is SVGAGI. The CDR3 length is 13 residues. J lost 11 bases, V lost 7 bases, and 10 bases had no gene match. The CDR3 is CASTSGGTRKQFF. The CDR3 DNA reads as TGTGCCAGCACTTCGGGAGGGACAAGAAAGCAGTTCTTC.

This clone was detected once. This chain connects TRBV27 to TRBJ2-7; weak D call: TRBD2 (6 bases). The V gene's germline CDR1 is MNHEY and CDR2 SMNVEV (reference sequence). Trimming removed 5 bases at V and 3 bases at J, with 20 bases between. The CDR3 has 16 residues. The CDR3 DNA follows: TGTGCCAGCAGTCCCCTGGGTAAGACTAGATTCTACGAGCAGTACTTC. As protein: CASSPLGKTRFYEQYF.

The J gene is TRBJ1-2, the V gene TRBV5-6, with a possible D match to TRBD1 (6 bases). The CDR3 sequence is 15 residues long. The germline gives CDR1 SGHDT, CDR2 YYEEEE. V was shortened by 5 bases and J by 2 bases, with 16 bases between the two germline ends. The DNA for the CDR3 is TGTGCCAGCAGTCTTTGGGGGCAATTCAACTATGGCTACACCTTC. Amino acids: CASSLWGQFNYGYTF.

The chain employs TRBV25-1 and TRBJ2-2, with 7 bases that match TRBD2. The CDR3 covers 15 residues. Looked up from germline, CDR1 is MGHDK and CDR2 is SYGVNS. V dropped 5 bases and J dropped 5; count of bases not matched to a gene: 8. The CDR3 DNA follows: TGTGCCAGCAGTAAAACCGGGACTACTACCGGGGAGCTGTTTTTT. Translation: CASSKTGTTTGELFF.

V usage is TRBV27 and J usage is TRBJ1-4; D unclear. CDR3 size: 12 residues. The germline V gene encodes CDR1 MNHEY and CDR2 SMNVEV (reference sequence). The V end was cut by 5 bases, the J end by 8 bases, with 9 bases between. The CDR3 here is CASSGVGEKLFF. The CDR3 bases are TGTGCCAGCAGTGGGGTCGGGGAAAAACTGTTTTTT.